A single sample gave rise to the 28 T cell receptor beta chains below, sequenced in a study of CD8 T cells in Susac syndrome. The RNA, roughly 0.45 to 1 ug, was put through reverse transcription using random hexamers. TCRdb re-called the immunoSEQ multiplex PCR reads with MiXCR, one entry per CDR3 protein. The sample yields around 130,000 distinct CDR3 sequences, over 75% seen once. Sequences were obtained from CD8+ T cells from PBMCs. The origin of the receptors is a human donor with multiple sclerosis.

The chain combines TRBV2 with TRBJ2-1; the D is unclear. Germline V gene sequence: CDR1 SNHLY, CDR2 FYNNEI. Between the trimmed V and J ends, which lost 10 bases and 6 bases, there was a span of 10 bases. The CDR3 consists of 11 residues. CDR3 coding DNA: TGTGCCATCCGATCCGTCAATGAGCAGTTCTTC. Translation gives CAIRSVNEQFF.

The rearrangement uses TRBV6-5 and TRBJ2-1; D remains ambiguous. The V gene's germline CDR1 is MNHEY and CDR2 SVGAGI. The CDR3 sequence is 15 residues long. V shed 0 bases and J shed 4 bases, with 10 bases lying between them. CDR3: CASSYSLGSYNEQFF. The CDR3 coding sequence is TGTGCCAGCAGTTACTCCTTGGGGTCGTACAATGAGCAGTTCTTC.

This clonotype was seen only once. J is TRBJ2-3 and V is TRBV10-3; no definite D call. The CDR3 is 17 amino acids. In germline, CDR1 is ENHRY, CDR2 SYGVKD. The germline V and J ends were trimmed by 2 bases and 0 bases, with 15 bases remaining between them. The CDR3 region has the DNA TGTGCCATCAGTGAGCCTTGGAATAATCCTAGCACAGATACGCAGTATTTT. This sequence encodes CAISEPWNNPSTDTQYF.

This sequence joins TRBV20-1 and TRBJ2-7, with D perhaps matching TRBD2 (6 bases). The CDR3 is made up of 17 amino acids. Between the trimmed V and J ends, which lost 0 bases and 3 bases, there was a span of 21 bases. The V gene's germline CDR1 is DFQATT and CDR2 SNEGSKA (reference sequence). The CDR3 loop reads CSARDRGDGGRFYEQYF. CDR3 DNA: TGCAGTGCTAGAGATCGTGGCGACGGAGGGAGATTCTACGAGCAGTACTTC.

The chain employs TRBV12-3 or TRBV12-4 and TRBJ1-5; no clear D gene. This CDR3 is built from 14 residues. With 5 bases removed from V and 4 bases from J, the gap between germline ends came to 12 bases. The CDR3 loop is CASSGTGINQPQHF. The CDR3 DNA reads TGTGCCAGCAGTGGTACGGGAATAAATCAGCCCCAGCATTTT.

This chain joins TRBV6-1 and TRBJ2-1; the match to TRBD2 covers 15 bases. The ends lost 3 bases at V and 12 bases at J; junction bases unmatched: 6. Germline CDR1 and CDR2: MNHNS and SASEGT. The CDR3 spans 15 residues. The chain's CDR3 is CASSERTSGGASQFF. CDR3 DNA: TGTGCCAGCAGTGAGCGGACTAGCGGGGGGGCGTCGCAGTTCTTC.

The chain has TRBV4-3 and TRBJ2-1, with TRBD2 identical over 8 bases. CDR1 LGHNA and CDR2 YSLEER come from the germline V gene. V shed 2 bases, J shed 4 bases, and the junction held 7 bases outside the gene matches. The CDR3 is 16 residues long. The CDR3 coding sequence is TGCGCCAGCAGCCAACTAACTAGCGGTCCGTACAATGAGCAGTTCTTC. It encodes CASSQLTSGPYNEQFF.

This clonotype appeared once. This chain uses TRBV6-5 with TRBJ2-1, with D tentatively TRBD1 or TRBD2 (6 bases each). The V end lost 4 bases, the J end lost 5 bases, and 15 bases lay between the germline ends. The germline V gene encodes CDR1 MNHEY and CDR2 SVGAGI. The CDR3 contains 15 residues. This CDR3 reads CASSSWGAADNEQFF. CDR3 coding DNA: TGTGCCAGCAGTTCTTGGGGGGCCGCGGACAATGAGCAGTTCTTC.

J is TRBJ2-4 and V is TRBV7-9; D is uncertain. The V end was cut by 5 bases, the J end by 0 bases, with 14 bases between. CDR1 SEHNR and CDR2 FQNEAQ come from the germline V gene (reference sequence). The CDR3 contains 16 residues. This CDR3 is CASSPDTTLAKNIQYF. Here the CDR3 DNA reads TGTGCCAGCAGCCCAGACACTACCCTAGCCAAAAACATTCAGTACTTC.

The chain is built from TRBV5-4 and TRBJ1-1; perhaps TRBD1 as D (6 bases). This CDR3 contains 13 residues. Germline V gives CDR1 SGHNT, CDR2 YYREEE (reference sequence). V was pared by 3 bases and J by 3 bases, with 9 bases between. CDR3 protein: CASSWRGDTEAFF. The DNA for the CDR3 is TGTGCCAGCAGCTGGAGGGGGGACACTGAAGCTTTCTTT.

The V gene is TRBV30, the J gene TRBJ1-4; D unclear. Between the trimmed V and J ends, which lost 0 bases and 7 bases, there was a span of 9 bases. CDR1 is GTSNPN and CDR2 is SVGIG in the germline V gene (reference sequence). This CDR3 comprises 13 residues. The chain's CDR3 is CAWSVIGPEKLFF. The DNA of the CDR3 is TGTGCCTGGAGTGTAATAGGACCTGAAAAACTGTTTTTT.

The chain joins TRBV19 to TRBJ1-1; D unresolved. CDR3 length: 14 residues. Trimming cost V 5 bases and J 1 base, with 11 bases left between them. Germline V gene lookup returns CDR1 LNHDA and CDR2 SQIVND (reference sequence). The CDR3 nucleotides read TGTGCCAGTAGTTCCCGGGCCAGGAACACTGAAGCTTTCTTT. Translated: CASSSRARNTEAFF. Drawing the rest from reference TRBV19 and TRBJ1-1, the complete variable domain is DGGITQSPKYLFRKEGQNVTLSCEQNLNHDAMYWYRQDPGQGLRLIYYSQIVNDFQKGDIAEGYSVSREKKESFPLTVTSAQKNPTAFYLCASSSRARNTEAFFGQGTRLTVV.

V gene TRBV6-5 combines with J gene TRBJ2-1; 10 nucleotides line up with TRBD1. Germline assignment: CDR1 MNHEY and CDR2 SVGAGI. The V and J ends lost 2 bases and 3 bases, in that order; junction bases with no gene match: 7. The CDR3 spans 17 residues. The CDR3 loop is CASSYHQGQGLYNEQFF. The CDR3 DNA reads TGTGCCAGCAGTTACCACCAGGGACAGGGGCTCTACAATGAGCAGTTCTTC.

This clonotype is labeled as medium-sized. The V call is TRBV2, the J call TRBJ1-5, with D perhaps TRBD1 (5 bases). CDR3 length equals 13 residues. Germline loops: CDR1 SNHLY, CDR2 FYNNEI. Trimming left V 3 bases short and J 7 bases short, with 10 bases between. The CDR3 here is CASSEPGSQPQHF. CDR3 sequence (DNA): TGTGCCAGCAGTGAGCCAGGGTCCCAGCCCCAGCATTTT.

The chain combines TRBV4-1 with TRBJ1-1; a possible D gene is TRBD1 (5 bases). V lost 4 bases and J lost 2, with 14 bases in between. The germline gives CDR1 MGHRA, CDR2 YSYEKL. The CDR3 is 15 amino acids. The CDR3 region has the DNA TGCGCCAGCAGCCCCAGGACAAGAAGCAACACTGAAGCTTTCTTT. As protein: CASSPRTRSNTEAFF.

There are a few counts of this clonotype. This sequence joins TRBV6-1 and TRBJ1-5, with 7 bases fitting TRBD1. This CDR3 region has 13 residues. V was clipped by 7 bases and J by 7 bases; unmatched bases: 7. Germline assignment: CDR1 MNHNS and CDR2 SASEGT. The CDR3 spells CASKTGDGQPQHF. CDR3 in DNA: TGTGCCAGCAAAACAGGGGATGGGCAGCCCCAGCATTTT.

The V call is TRBV7-9, the J call TRBJ2-1, with 11 positions matching TRBD2. The V segment lost 2 bases and the J segment 2 bases; nucleotides outside the gene matches: 2. The CDR3 runs 16 residues. Per germline, CDR1 SEHNR and CDR2 FQNEAQ (reference sequence). In DNA, the CDR3 is TGTGCCAGCAGCTTACTACTAGCGGGGGCCTACAATGAGCAGTTCTTC. This sequence encodes CASSLLLAGAYNEQFF. Supplemented by reference TRBV7-9 and TRBJ2-1, the full variable domain reads DTGVSQNPRHKITKRGQNVTFRCDPISEHNRLYWYRQTLGQGPEFLTYFQNEAQLEKSRLLSDRFSAERPKGSFSTLEIQRTEQGDSAMYLCASSLLLAGAYNEQFFGPGTRLTVL.

A few counts support this clonotype. The V gene is TRBV7-9, the J gene TRBJ1-1; weak D call: TRBD1 (5 bases). From germline, CDR1 is SEHNR and CDR2 FQNEAQ (reference sequence). CDR3 length: 13 amino acids. V shed 5 bases and J shed 8 bases, with 15 bases lying between them. This chain's CDR3 is CASSPPLGEEAFF. CDR3 sequence (DNA): TGTGCCAGCAGCCCACCCTTGGGGGAAGAAGCTTTCTTT.

The V call is TRBV6-5, the J call TRBJ2-2, with 9 nucleotides matching TRBD2. Germline CDR1 is MNHEY and CDR2 is SVGAGI. This CDR3 is built from 18 residues. V trimming: 4 bases; J trimming: 2 bases; junction bases outside the gene matches: 11. In DNA, the CDR3 is TGTGCCAGCAGTTTAAAGGAGCTAGCGGGAACAAACACCGGGGAGCTGTTTTTT. It encodes CASSLKELAGTNTGELFF.

In this sample, this clonotype turned up a few times. This rearrangement joins TRBV20-1 to TRBJ2-2; D is perhaps TRBD1 (6 bases). The V gene's germline CDR1 is DFQATT and CDR2 SNEGSKA (reference sequence). This CDR3 has 13 residues. Deletions cut 6 bases from V and 6 bases from J, with 14 bases between. The CDR3 loop reads CSAPQSGAGELFF. CDR3 in DNA: TGCAGTGCCCCACAGTCAGGGGCCGGGGAGCTGTTTTTT.

V gene TRBV5-4 combines with J gene TRBJ2-5; weak D call: TRBD2 (5 bases). The length of the CDR3 is 15 residues. The germline V and J ends were trimmed by 0 bases and 4 bases, with 13 bases remaining between them. Germline V CDR1 and CDR2: SGHNT, YYREEE (reference sequence). The CDR3: CASSLVASEGETQYF. The CDR3 coding sequence is TGTGCCAGCAGCTTGGTAGCCTCCGAGGGAGAGACCCAGTACTTC.

This clonotype was detected only a few times. The V call is TRBV6-1, the J call TRBJ2-7; D is perhaps TRBD2 (5 bases). Germline CDR1 MNHNS, CDR2 SASEGT. The CDR3 totals 13 residues. The V and J ends lost 8 bases and 4 bases respectively, with 15 bases between them. The CDR3 reads CASHGGPQYEQYF. The CDR3, as DNA: TGTGCCAGCCACGGCGGGCCCCAGTACGAGCAGTACTTC.

The J gene is TRBJ1-4, the V gene TRBV4-3; D is possibly TRBD1 (5 bases). The germline V gene has CDR1 LGHNA and CDR2 YSLEER. CDR3 length equals 14 residues. V lost 4 bases and J 8 bases, leaving 14 bases between the germline ends. The CDR3 region has the DNA TGCGCCAGCAGCCCTGGGGGGATTGGCGAAAAACTGTTTTTT. It translates to CASSPGGIGEKLFF.

This clonotype was counted only a few times. The V call is TRBV11-2, the J call TRBJ2-5; D is undetermined. The CDR3 runs to 13 residues. Per the germline V gene, CDR1 is SGHAT and CDR2 is FQNNGV. V dropped 4 bases and J dropped 5 bases, with 11 bases sitting between them. CDR3 nucleotide sequence: TGTGCCAGCAGCTCAAAGACCGACGAGACCCAGTACTTC. Translation gives CASSSKTDETQYF.

The chain uses TRBV19 and TRBJ2-1; TRBD2 matches 7 bases. The CDR3 has 14 residues. The germline V gene has CDR1 LNHDA and CDR2 SQIVND (reference sequence). V dropped 4 bases and J dropped 4; count of bases not matched to a gene: 4. The CDR3 DNA reads TGTGCCAGTAGTACTGCTAGCGGATACAATGAGCAGTTCTTC. Its translation: CASSTASGYNEQFF.

In the case of this clonotype: The junction and the germline gene differ at one end; a read error may be behind it. This chain connects TRBV27 to TRBJ1-1, with TRBD1 as a possible D gene (5 bases). The CDR3 consists of 13 residues. Germline V gene lookup returns CDR1 MNHEY and CDR2 SMNVEV (reference sequence). This chain's CDR3 is CASSLYAGTEALF. In DNA form, the CDR3 reads TGTGCCAGCAGTTTATATGCAGGGACTGAAGCTCTCTTT.

V and J are TRBV12-3 or TRBV12-4 and TRBJ2-7; D uncertain. The CDR3 has 13 residues. Trimming took off 3 bases at V and 3 bases at J, with 9 bases between the two ends. Here the CDR3 DNA reads TGTGCCAGCAGTTTCATCGATGTCTACGAGCAGTACTTC. This sequence encodes CASSFIDVYEQYF.

Only a few counts were recorded for this clonotype. This chain links TRBV6-1 with TRBJ2-1; D perhaps matches TRBD1 (5 bases). Per the germline V gene, CDR1 is MNHNS and CDR2 is SASEGT. The CDR3 is 12 amino acids. Trimming shortened V by 6 bases and J by 11 bases, and 14 bases separated the two germline ends. This chain's CDR3 is CASSPSNRKQFF. The CDR3 coding sequence is TGTGCCAGCAGCCCATCCAACAGGAAGCAGTTCTTC.